These T cell receptor beta chains were read from a single sample in a study of metastatic and nonmetastatic thyroid tumors. With MiXCR, TCRdb called clones anew from the PCR reads. Among roughly 40,000 clones, less than 20% were seen once, and the ten largest hold more than 9%. The sample taken for sequencing was tumor tissue. These receptors all stem from a female donor with papillary thyroid cancer or a benign thyroid nodule (not recorded which). Some clones in this sample may be carry-over from other donors' samples. CDR3s include the opening cysteine and the closing phenylalanine or tryptophan. Fields, in order: clone size, J gene, V gene, CDR3 length, D gene, CDR3 DNA, CDR3 protein. The D gene is left open where the match is weak. Size tells how often a clone was seen (once, few, many) or the class of an expanded clone, and some rows leave it out.

clone_size: many
j_call: TRBJ2-5
v_call: TRBV7-2
cdr3_length: 17
d_call: NA
cdr3_nt: TGTGCCAGCAGCGTAGGACGCGCGGACCTCGCAAGGAAGACCCAGTACTTC
cdr3_aa: CASSVGRADLARKTQYF

clone_size: NA
j_call: TRBJ1-1
v_call: TRBV28
cdr3_length: 17
d_call: NA
cdr3_nt: TGTGCCAGCAGTATGATTGGGAGAGGGGGAGTAGGCACTGAAGCTTTCTTT
cdr3_aa: CASSMIGRGGVGTEAFF

clone_size: NA
j_call: TRBJ2-7
v_call: TRBV6-2/TRBV6-3
cdr3_length: 17
d_call: TRBD1
cdr3_nt: TGTGCCAGCAGCACGTTATTGACCCGGGACAGACGACTCGAGCAGTACTTC
cdr3_aa: CASSTLLTRDRRLEQYF

clone_size: many
j_call: TRBJ2-7
v_call: TRBV5-6
cdr3_length: 15
d_call: NA
cdr3_nt: TGTGCCAGCAGCTTGGGTGGGAGTCGTTCCTACGAGCAGTACTTC
cdr3_aa: CASSLGGSRSYEQYF

clone_size: many
j_call: TRBJ1-1
v_call: TRBV30
cdr3_length: 13
d_call: TRBD1
cdr3_nt: TGTGCCTGGAAACCAGGGGGGAACACTGAAGCTTTCTTT
cdr3_aa: CAWKPGGNTEAFF

clone_size: many
j_call: TRBJ1-1
v_call: TRBV11-2
cdr3_length: 13
d_call: NA
cdr3_nt: TGTGCCAGCAGCCTCGCGGGATTGTCTGAAGCTTTCTTT
cdr3_aa: CASSLAGLSEAFF

clone_size: NA
j_call: TRBJ2-7
v_call: TRBV20-1
cdr3_length: 14
d_call: NA
cdr3_nt: TGCAGTGCTAGTGGGGACCGAAGCTCCCACGAGCAGTACTTC
cdr3_aa: CSASGDRSSHEQYF

clone_size: many
j_call: TRBJ2-1
v_call: TRBV12-3/TRBV12-4
cdr3_length: 16
d_call: TRBD2
cdr3_nt: TGTGCCAGCAGAAACCGGCTAGCGGGAGGGAGGAATGAGCAGTTCTTC
cdr3_aa: CASRNRLAGGRNEQFF

clone_size: many
j_call: TRBJ1-2
v_call: TRBV27
cdr3_length: 14
d_call: NA
cdr3_nt: TGTGCCAGCAGTTCAACGCTTTCTAACTATGGCTACACCTTC
cdr3_aa: CASSSTLSNYGYTF

clone_size: many
j_call: TRBJ1-1
v_call: TRBV4-1
cdr3_length: 17
d_call: TRBD1
cdr3_nt: TGCGCCAGCAGCCAAGATGAAGGGGACAGGTGGAACACTGAAGCTTTCTTT
cdr3_aa: CASSQDEGDRWNTEAFF

clone_size: NA
j_call: TRBJ2-1
v_call: TRBV5-5
cdr3_length: 14
d_call: TRBD1
cdr3_nt: TGTGCCAGCAGCTTGGCAGGGGGCTCGGTTGAGCAGTTCTTC
cdr3_aa: CASSLAGGSVEQFF

clone_size: NA
j_call: TRBJ2-3
v_call: TRBV20-1
cdr3_length: 18
d_call: NA
cdr3_nt: TGCAGTGCTAGAGACCCCCCTAGCGGAGGGGGTGGCACAGATACGCAGTATTTT
cdr3_aa: CSARDPPSGGGGTDTQYF

clone_size: medium-sized
j_call: TRBJ1-5
v_call: TRBV27
cdr3_length: 15
d_call: TRBD1
cdr3_nt: TGTGCCAGCAGTTTTTCGGACAGGGGGAATCAGCCCCAGCATTTT
cdr3_aa: CASSFSDRGNQPQHF

clone_size: many
j_call: TRBJ1-1
v_call: TRBV28
cdr3_length: 9
d_call: NA
cdr3_nt: TGTGGACAGGACCTGAAAGCTTTCTTT
cdr3_aa: CGQDLKAFF

clone_size: many
j_call: TRBJ2-1
v_call: TRBV7-8
cdr3_length: 15
d_call: TRBD2
cdr3_nt: TGTGCCAGCAGCAAAGCGGGGATCCGCTACAATGAGCAGTTCTTC
cdr3_aa: CASSKAGIRYNEQFF

clone_size: many
j_call: TRBJ2-3
v_call: TRBV5-1
cdr3_length: 17
d_call: TRBD1
cdr3_nt: TGCGCCAGCAGCCCGGGGGGGACAGGGGGCTTTGTGGATACGCAGTATTTT
cdr3_aa: CASSPGGTGGFVDTQYF